This T cell receptor beta chain came from a study of shared clonotypes between healthy human individuals (dated by TCRdb to the early 2020s). Turning to the overall study: The cohort included a few men and two women between 18 and 49 years of age. For each donor, CD4 naive and CD4 memory were each run on three plates, CD8 naive on two plates, and CD8 memory on one plate. Blood TCR repertoires of roughly five healthy adults were deeply sequenced to estimate repertoire size and the extent of clonotype sharing between individuals. Different laboratories and diverse techniques were used to prepare libraries and sequence TCR repertoires, to increase sequencing depth and limit assay-specific biases. Per donor, leukapheresis produced somewhere between about 0.9 and 9.5 billion PBMCs. Beyond this particular receptor, the publication reports: Based on pairwise subsampling, the degree of clonotype sharing among donors was expected to be affected by sequencing depth. Naive subsets generally had larger estimated clonotype richness than memory subsets. Higher generation probabilities were observed for clonotypes shared by all four sorted-subset donors than for non-shared clonotypes. Rarefaction of sorted-subset datasets indicated incomplete sequencing despite the large sequencing depth. When a few donors were compared, the shared fraction of clonotypes was about 5% for naive CD4, about 4% for naive CD8, 2% to 2.5% for memory CD4, and about 0.36% for memory CD8. Sampling was limited to blood, and TCR repertoires in tissue likely differ from TCR repertoires in blood. The small number of donors limited the genetic and exposure-history diversity represented.

As concerns this clone: Its specific antigen is unknown. It has no much larger one-base neighbor in the sample; base qualities were not kept.

Inclusive of the bounding cysteine and phenylalanine, the CDR3 is 14 residues long. Kept here is only the CDR3 DNA, which spans 42 bases and is read in frame from base 1. Reading the germline V gene gives CDR1 SGHTA and CDR2 FQGTGA. V is reduced by 2 bases and J by 9 bases, leaving a spacing of 14 bases between them. Healthy HIV-negative adults with no recently reported acute infections or vaccinations were included as donors. Every donor was a Caucasian adult residing in Nashville, Tennessee, USA. CD4+ T cells were enriched by magnetic negative selection, after which naive cells were positively selected on CD45RA and the negative fraction was taken as the memory subset. Blood was collected by leukapheresis, and PBMCs were isolated by Ficoll-Histopaque density gradient centrifugation and then cryopreserved in liquid nitrogen vapor phase. Purity and quantity of every magnetically sorted T cell population were checked by analytical flow cytometry. Genomic DNA was isolated from each sorted fraction and quantified by UV absorbance on a Nanodrop 2000c.

Using the deep immunoSEQ assay, TCR CDR3 regions were amplified from genomic DNA by multiplex PCR. For each cell subset, the extracted genomic DNA was distributed evenly across all wells of several immunoSEQ 96-well plates, and each plate served as one replicate. For sorted subsets, approximately 0.2 ug of genomic DNA, equivalent to roughly 30,000 T cell genomes, went into each replicate PCR. The purified libraries were quantified using a Qubit 3.0 fluorometer, sized with a Bioanalyzer 2100, and then quantified again using the KAPA Library Quantification kit. A separate single-read 150-cycle Illumina NextSeq 550 flow cell was used to sequence each immunoSEQ 96-well plate. In the paper's pipeline: Because the immunoSEQ output included only junctional sequences and no quality scores, the filtering could not be the same as the filtering used for full-length reads. Sequences were annotated with PyIR, a Python wrapper for IgBLAST v1.9, using IMGT germline references to assign V/J genes and CDR3. Reads were removed for weak V/J assignments (E-value above 1e-6), missing CDR3, stop codons, out-of-frame junctions, or ambiguous translated residues. V3J clonotypes were defined by identical inferred V gene, J gene, and CDR3 amino acid sequence. Percentage overlap between repertoires was calculated by dividing the number of shared unique clonotypes by the size of the smaller repertoire. Richness of each repertoire was evaluated using RTK rarefaction, the Chao1 estimator, and Recon v2.1 estimates of unobserved clonotypes. Generation probabilities for all TCRbeta clonotypes obtained by the gDNA method from a handful of donors were computed using OLGA. Drawn from immuneACCESS, this table holds only the in-frame rearrangements with V and J called that TCRdb kept. Clones are partly lost; checked studies trace under half to an unresolved V gene and leave the rest unexplained. The DNA gave D and trimming, while V, J and clone size come from that table. For this sample there are some 2,500,000 clones; 80% to 95% appear just once. The top ten hold around 0.37% of the sample.

The TCR originated in a man aged 18 to 29 in good health. Some clones in this sample may be carry-over from other donors' samples. Here the chain combines TRBV7-3 and TRBJ2-1, with the D gene too uncertain to name. The specimen sequenced was naive CD4+ T cells from PBMCs. The sample's cell subset or site label, decoded: CD45RA+ positively selected. At the DNA level, the sequence is TGTGCCAGCAGCTTAGAAAGGGTTTCGGGTGAGCAGTTCTTC. Translated, this gives CASSLERVSGEQFF. Where the CDR3 stops, the reference TRBV7-3 and TRBJ2-1 genes take over; the full variable domain is GAGVSQTPSNKVTEKGKYVELRCDPISGHTALYWYRQSLGQGPEFLIYFQGTGAADDSGLPNDRFFAVRPEGSVSTLKIQRTERGDSAVYLCASSLERVSGEQFFGPGTRLTVL.